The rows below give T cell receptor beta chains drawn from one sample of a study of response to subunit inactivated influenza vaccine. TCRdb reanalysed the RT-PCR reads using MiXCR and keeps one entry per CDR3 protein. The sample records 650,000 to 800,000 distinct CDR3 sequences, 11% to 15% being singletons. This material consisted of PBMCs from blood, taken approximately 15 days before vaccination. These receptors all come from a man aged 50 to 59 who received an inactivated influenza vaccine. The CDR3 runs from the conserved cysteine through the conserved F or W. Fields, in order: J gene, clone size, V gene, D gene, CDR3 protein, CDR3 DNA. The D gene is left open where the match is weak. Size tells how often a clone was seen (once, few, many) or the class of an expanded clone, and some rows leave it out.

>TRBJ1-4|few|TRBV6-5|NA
CASSSIGLSNEKLFF
TGTGCCAGCAGTTCCATCGGACTATCGAATGAAAAACTGTTTTTT
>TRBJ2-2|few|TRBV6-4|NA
CASSDKVVPPNTGELFF
TGTGCCAGCAGTGACAAGGTGGTCCCACCGAACACCGGGGAGCTGTTTTTT
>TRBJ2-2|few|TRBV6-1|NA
CASRWGTGTPNTGELFF
TGTGCCAGCAGATGGGGAACCGGGACACCGAACACCGGGGAGCTGTTTTTT
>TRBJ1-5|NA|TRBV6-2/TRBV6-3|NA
CASSLQVYSNQPQHF
TGTGCCAGCAGTCTACAGGTATATAGCAATCAGCCCCAGCATTTT
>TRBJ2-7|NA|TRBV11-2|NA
CASSLNPSRAVYEQYF
TGTGCCAGCAGCTTAAACCCCTCGAGGGCGGTCTACGAGCAGTACTTC
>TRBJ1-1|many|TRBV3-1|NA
CASSQTAMNTEAFF
TGTGCCAGCAGCCAAACTGCCATGAACACTGAAGCTTTCTTT
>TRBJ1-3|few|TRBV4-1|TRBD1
CASSHHRGLGNTIYF
TGCGCCAGCAGCCACCACAGGGGGCTCGGAAACACCATATATTTT
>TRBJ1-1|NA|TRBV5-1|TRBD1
CASSLAGGAGTEAFF
TGCGCCAGCAGCCTAGCAGGGGGCGCAGGCACTGAAGCTTTCTTT
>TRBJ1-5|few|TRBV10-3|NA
CAIRGDLNQPQHF
TGTGCCATCAGGGGCGACCTGAATCAGCCCCAGCATTTT
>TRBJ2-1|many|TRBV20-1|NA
CSARRGINEQFF
TGCAGTGCTCGTCGGGGTATCAATGAGCAGTTCTTC
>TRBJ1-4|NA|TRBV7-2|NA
CASSLGASSNEKLFF
TGTGCCAGCAGCCTTGGGGCATCGAGTAATGAAAAACTGTTTTTT
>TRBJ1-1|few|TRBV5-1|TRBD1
CASSKWTGMNTEAFF
TGCGCCAGCAGCAAATGGACAGGGATGAACACTGAAGCTTTCTTT
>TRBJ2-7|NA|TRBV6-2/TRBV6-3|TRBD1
CASSYGVGQGATEQYF
TGTGCCAGCAGTTATGGTGTCGGACAGGGGGCTACCGAGCAGTACTTC
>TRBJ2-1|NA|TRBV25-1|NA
CASISGIWQFF
TGTGCCAGCATTTCTGGTATATGGCAGTTCTTC
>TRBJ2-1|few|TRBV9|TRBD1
CASSAEGQDPYNEQFF
TGTGCCAGCAGCGCCGAGGGACAGGATCCCTACAATGAGCAGTTCTTC
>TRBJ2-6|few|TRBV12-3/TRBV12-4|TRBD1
CASSPGTVLTGANVLTF
TGTGCCAGCAGCCCCGGGACAGTTTTAACCGGGGCCAACGTCCTGACTTTC
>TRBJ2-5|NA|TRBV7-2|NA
CASSPIARRETQYF
TGTGCCAGCAGCCCCATTGCACGTAGAGAGACCCAGTACTTC